This TCR beta chain was documented in a study of T cells in Graves' hyperthyroidism and ophthalmopathy. Study observations and caveats: The model's output predicted ophthalmopathy at a median of about 5.9 months prior to onset.

Amplification targeted TCR beta CDR3 regions from RNA transcripts. Primed by the HTBI set, a first-round RT-PCR was run on the TCR CDR3. TCRdb analysed the multiplex PCR reads with MiXCR anew, one entry per CDR3 protein. This sample carries over 650,000 distinct CDR3 sequences, about 17% of them seen once, and the ten largest clones take roughly 8%. This clonotype was seen at least ten times. The target antigen is unknown. Exclusions: uncontrolled infection, other autoimmune disease, pregnancy, lactation. V lost 6 bases to trimming and J lost 1 base, with 9 bases between them. The CDR3 runs 13 residues. The germline V gene encodes CDR1 SNHLY and CDR2 FYNNEI.

The receptor comes from a man aged 18 to 29 with Graves' hyperthyroidism. This chain joins TRBV2 and TRBJ1-1; D possibly corresponds to TRBD1 (5 bases). Sequenced input: blood. The CDR3 DNA is TGTGCCAGCAGGGGACCCGGGAACACTGAAGCTTTCTTT. Translated: CASRGPGNTEAFF.